The 5 T cell receptor beta chains given below trace back to one sample, sequenced in a study of immune heterogeneity within non-small cell lung tumors. Each sample used 550 to 650 ng of genomic DNA from bulk tumor tissue. Each primary tumor yielded several biopsies, collected far apart from one another at surgery. The patients were newly diagnosed with non-small cell lung cancer, had not been treated, and had curative surgery. The authors amplified TCR beta CDR3 by multiplex PCR with 32 V and 13 J primers. One entry per CDR3 protein results from TCRdb running MiXCR on the multiplex PCR reads. The data hold over 2,000 distinct CDR3 sequences, with roughly a quarter observed a single time. The source material was lung tumor tissue. The receptors originated from a man between 60 and 70 years old with non-small cell lung cancer.

Concerning this clonotype: This clone may be a read error of a much larger clone one base away. The chain couples TRBV19 to TRBJ2-3, with D unresolved. Gene TRBJ1-5 matches the end of the DNA better, so the J call may be wrong. Germline V lookup: CDR1 LNHDA, CDR2 SQIVND (reference sequence). The CDR3 is 15 amino acids. CDR3 DNA sequence: TGTGCCAGTAGTATTCTGGACGGACGCACAGATACGCAGCATTTT. It codes for CASSILDGRTDTQHF.

This clonotype is classed as medium-sized. The chain links TRBV10-3 to TRBJ1-6, with TRBD1 as a possible D gene (6 bases). CDR3 length equals 20 residues. Germline loops: CDR1 ENHRY, CDR2 SYGVKD. Trimming removed 2 bases from V and 5 bases from J, with 25 bases in between. The CDR3 DNA reads TGTGCCATCAGTGAGGTGGCAGGGGTTTACGCTCCCCCTGATAATTCACCCCTCCACTTT. It is translated as CAISEVAGVYAPPDNSPLHF.

With respect to this clonotype: A much larger clone lies one base from this, so it may be a read error. J is TRBJ2-7 and V is TRBV19; TRBD2 matches 9 bases. Trimming cost V 4 bases and J 2 bases; bases outside gene matches: 9. The CDR3 has 16 amino acids. Germline CDR1 LNHDA, CDR2 SQIVND (reference sequence). The DNA of the CDR3 is TGTGCCAGTAGTACACTCGGGACTAGCTGTACCTACGAGCAGTACTTC. It translates to CASSTLGTSCTYEQYF.

This clonotype is classed as medium-sized. The chain recombines TRBV6-1 with TRBJ1-4; the D gene is possibly TRBD1 (5 bases). V shed 4 bases and J shed 12 bases, with 18 bases lying between them. Germline CDR1 reads MNHNS; CDR2 reads SASEGT. The CDR3 contains 14 residues. This CDR3 reads CASSGTGGRGELFF. DNA of the CDR3: TGTGCCAGCAGTGGGACGGGGGGACGGGGGGAACTGTTTTTT.

This clonotype is medium-sized (0.01 to 0.1%) in the sample. The genes are TRBV6-1 and TRBJ2-2; no reliable D call. The germline V gene has CDR1 MNHNS and CDR2 SASEGT. V was clipped by 5 bases and J by 8 bases, with 9 bases between them. The length of the CDR3 is 12 residues. The CDR3 nucleotides read TGTGCCAGCAGTCCACCTTTAGGGGAGCTGTTTTTT. Protein: CASSPPLGELFF.